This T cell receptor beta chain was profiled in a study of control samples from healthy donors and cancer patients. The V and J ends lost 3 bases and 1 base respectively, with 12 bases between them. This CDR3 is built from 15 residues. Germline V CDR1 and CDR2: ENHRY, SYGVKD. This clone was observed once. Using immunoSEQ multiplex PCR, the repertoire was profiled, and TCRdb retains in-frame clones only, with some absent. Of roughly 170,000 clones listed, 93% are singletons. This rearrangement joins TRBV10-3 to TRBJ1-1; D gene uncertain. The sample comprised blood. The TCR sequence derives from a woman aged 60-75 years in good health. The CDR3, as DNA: TGTGCCATCAGTGAACATCGAGGACCGAACACTGAAGCTTTCTTT. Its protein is CAISEHRGPNTEAFF.